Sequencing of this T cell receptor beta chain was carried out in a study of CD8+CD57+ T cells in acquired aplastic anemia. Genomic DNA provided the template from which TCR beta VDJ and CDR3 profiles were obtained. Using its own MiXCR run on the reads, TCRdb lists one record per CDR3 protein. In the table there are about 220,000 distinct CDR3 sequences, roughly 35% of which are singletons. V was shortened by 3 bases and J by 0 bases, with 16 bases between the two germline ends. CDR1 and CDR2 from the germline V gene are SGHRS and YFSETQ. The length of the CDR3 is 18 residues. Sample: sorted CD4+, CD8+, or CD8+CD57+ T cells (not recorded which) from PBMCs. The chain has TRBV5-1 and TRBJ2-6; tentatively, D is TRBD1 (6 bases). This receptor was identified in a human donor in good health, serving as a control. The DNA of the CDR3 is TGCGCCAGCAGCTCCGGACAGAGCGCCTACTCTGGGGCCAACGTCCTGACTTTC. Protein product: CASSSGQSAYSGANVLTF. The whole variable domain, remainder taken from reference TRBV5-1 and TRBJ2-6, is KAGVTQTPRYLIKTRGQQVTLSCSPISGHRSVSWYQQTPGQGLQFLFEYFSETQRNKGNFPGRFSGRQFSNSRSEMNVSTLELGDSALYLCASSSGQSAYSGANVLTFGAGSRLTVL.